Below, 31 T cell receptor beta chains from the same sample are listed, as sequenced in a study of CXCR3-negative and CXCR3-positive naive CD8 T cells. 5' RACE that incorporated UMI labels was used to prepare the TRB cDNA libraries. Reanalyzing the 5' RACE reads, TCRdb keeps one entry per CDR3 protein, without DNA. The listing contains about 28,000 distinct CDR3 sequences. The source material was memory CD8+ T cells from blood. The receptors were gathered from a human donor in good health. Some clones in this sample may be carry-over from other donors' samples.

The chain joins TRBV29-1 to TRBJ2-1; TCRdb names TRBD1, which stays unverified in the absence of DNA. The CDR3 is made up of 13 amino acids. The germline CDR1 and CDR2 sequences are SQVTM and ANQGSEA. The CDR3 sequence: CSVGAGDYNEQFF.

V is TRBV15 and J is TRBJ2-4; the TRBD2 assignment by TCRdb is unverifiable without DNA. The CDR3 has 12 amino acids. Germline V gene sequence: CDR1 LNHNV, CDR2 YYDKDF (reference sequence). CDR3 loop: CATSKEGPIQYF.

The chain recombines TRBV4-3 with TRBJ1-4. This CDR3 comprises 15 residues. Germline V gene sequence: CDR1 LGHNA, CDR2 YSLEER. The CDR3 sequence: CASSQDFDSGEKLFF.

This chain connects TRBV7-8 to TRBJ2-7. CDR1 and CDR2 from the germline V gene are SGHVS and FQNEAQ. This CDR3 region has 15 residues. CDR3 loop: CASSQNVRGSYEQYF.

This chain links TRBV5-8 with TRBJ1-1. CDR1 and CDR2 (germline): SGHTS, YDEGEE. The CDR3 contains 15 residues. The CDR3 sequence is CASSSDRRRDTEAFF. Supplemented by reference TRBV5-8 and TRBJ1-1, the full variable domain reads EAGVTQSPTHLIKTRGQQATLRCSPISGHTSVYWYQQALGLGLQFLLWYDEGEERNRGNFPPRFSGRQFPNYSSELNVNALELEDSALYLCASSSDRRRDTEAFFGQGTRLTVV.

V is TRBV7-6 and J is TRBJ2-1. The CDR3 spans 13 residues. Germline V gene sequence: CDR1 SGHVS, CDR2 FNYEAQ. The chain's CDR3 is CASSLVLTDEQFF.

V usage is TRBV18 and J usage is TRBJ2-2; TCRdb reports TRBD1, a call that lacks DNA to check it against. Per the germline V gene, CDR1 is KGHSH and CDR2 is LQKENI. CDR3 length: 16 amino acids. CDR3 loop: CASSPPPGSLAGELFF.

The chain joins TRBV6-2 or TRBV6-3 to TRBJ1-5; the TRBD1 assignment by TCRdb is unverifiable without DNA. This CDR3 spans 22 amino acids. Germline CDR1 reads MNHEY; CDR2 reads SVGEGT. The CDR3 here is CASSYSRSARDRAYWGNQPQHF.

The rearrangement links TRBV15 to TRBJ2-2. The CDR3 length is 13 residues. Germline V lookup: CDR1 LNHNV, CDR2 YYDKDF (reference sequence). The CDR3 reads CATSRGSTGELFF.

V gene TRBV7-3 combines with J gene TRBJ1-1; with no DNA, the TCRdb D assignment of TRBD1 cannot be verified. This CDR3 contains 13 residues. Per the germline V gene, CDR1 is SGHTA and CDR2 is FQGTGA. CDR3: CASTWGMNTEAFF.

The rearrangement links TRBV4-3 to TRBJ2-7. The CDR3 is 13 amino acids. The germline V gene encodes CDR1 LGHNA and CDR2 YSLEER. CDR3 protein: CASSSSPTYEQYF.

The genes are TRBV29-1 and TRBJ2-1; TCRdb indicates TRBD2, and absent DNA this call remains unverified. The CDR3 has 13 residues. Germline V gives CDR1 SQVTM, CDR2 ANQGSEA. The chain's CDR3 is CSVASGGLYEQFF.

The V gene is TRBV4-3, the J gene TRBJ1-2; TCRdb reports TRBD1, a call that lacks DNA to check it against. The germline gives CDR1 LGHNA, CDR2 YSLEER. The CDR3 has 14 amino acids. The CDR3 protein is CASSQDRGNYGYTF.

This chain uses TRBV9 with TRBJ2-7. This CDR3 has 15 residues. CDR1 SGDLS and CDR2 YYNGEE come from the germline V gene. This CDR3 is CASSVAPASSYEQYF.

V is TRBV7-6 and J is TRBJ2-5; TCRdb indicates TRBD2, and absent DNA this call remains unverified. The CDR3 spans 12 residues. Looked up from germline, CDR1 is SGHVS and CDR2 is FNYEAQ. CDR3 region: CASSSLEETQYF.

This clonotype is medium-sized by frequency. This chain links TRBV5-1 with TRBJ2-1; TCRdb's D call, TRBD2, is unchecked because there is no DNA. In germline, CDR1 is SGHRS, CDR2 YFSETQ. This CDR3 is 15 amino acids long. The CDR3 here is CASSQRTSSYNEQFF.

The CDR3: CASSGPQVNTEAFF. The chain combines TRBV5-1 with TRBJ1-1; TCRdb calls TRBD1, which cannot be checked without DNA. CDR1 SGHRS and CDR2 YFSETQ come from the germline V gene. This CDR3 spans 14 amino acids.

The chain couples TRBV6-2 or TRBV6-3 to TRBJ2-2; TCRdb's D call, TRBD1, is unchecked because there is no DNA. This CDR3 has 13 amino acids. Per the germline V gene, CDR1 is MNHEY and CDR2 is SVGEGT. CDR3 loop: CASSSRDTGELFF.

CDR3 amino acids: CASSFRLASQETQYF. This chain uses TRBV7-9 with TRBJ2-5; TCRdb reports TRBD2, a call that lacks DNA to check it against. CDR1 is SEHNR and CDR2 is FQNEAQ in the germline V gene (reference sequence). The CDR3 is made up of 15 amino acids. The variable domain in full, with the rest retrieved from reference TRBV7-9 and TRBJ2-5, is DTGVSQNPRHKITKRGQNVTFRCDPISEHNRLYWYRQTLGQGPEFLTYFQNEAQLEKSRLLSDRFSAERPKGSFSTLEIQRTEQGDSAMYLCASSFRLASQETQYFGPGTRLLVL.

The rearrangement joins TRBV5-1 to TRBJ2-1. Germline V lookup: CDR1 SGHRS, CDR2 YFSETQ. The length of the CDR3 is 16 residues. The CDR3 loop reads CASSLGPGGPYNEQFF.

CDR3 loop: CSVELQGAYEQYF. V and J are TRBV29-1 and TRBJ2-7; the D call of TRBD1 rests on TCRdb alone, since no DNA is present to check it. The CDR3 runs 13 residues. Germline CDR1 reads SQVTM; CDR2 reads ANQGSEA.

The chain is built from TRBV19 and TRBJ2-1; there is no DNA to check the TCRdb D call of TRBD1. This CDR3 region has 12 residues. The germline CDR1 and CDR2 sequences are LNHDA and SQIVND (reference sequence). The CDR3 protein is CASTSRAHEQFF.

V and J are TRBV7-2 and TRBJ2-7; absent DNA, TCRdb's TRBD1 call cannot be checked. The germline V gene has CDR1 SGHTA and CDR2 FQGNSA. There are 14 residues in the CDR3. CDR3 sequence reads: CASSLGSWGNEQYF.

This chain connects TRBV20-1 to TRBJ2-7; as DNA is missing, the TRBD1 call by TCRdb cannot be tested. Germline lookup yields CDR1 DFQATT and CDR2 SNEGSKA (reference sequence). The CDR3 has 17 amino acids. The chain's CDR3 is CSARDPFGDRVPYEQYF.

The V call is TRBV29-1, the J call TRBJ2-5; TCRdb's assignment of TRBD1 cannot be checked, as there is no DNA. Germline-derived CDR1 and CDR2 are SQVTM and ANQGSEA. There are 14 residues in the CDR3. This CDR3 is CSVAGWDVQETQYF.

Here the CDR3 reads CASSVSGVGASYEQYF. The chain joins TRBV9 to TRBJ2-7. The germline V gene has CDR1 SGDLS and CDR2 YYNGEE. The length of the CDR3 is 16 residues.

The chain couples TRBV18 to TRBJ2-1. Germline CDR1 KGHSH, CDR2 LQKENI. This CDR3 has 14 amino acids. The CDR3 loop reads CASSPGGSYNEQFF.

This chain connects TRBV15 to TRBJ2-1; TCRdb reports TRBD1, a call that lacks DNA to check it against. Germline V gene data show CDR1 as LNHNV and CDR2 as YYDKDF (reference sequence). The CDR3 length is 13 residues. CDR3 protein: CATRGTENNEQFF.

J is TRBJ2-7 and V is TRBV7-9. The V gene's germline CDR1 is SEHNR and CDR2 FQNEAQ (reference sequence). The CDR3 length is 12 residues. CDR3 amino acids: CASSFTGYEQYF.

Considering frequency, this clonotype is medium-sized. The genes are TRBV14 and TRBJ1-1; TCRdb selects TRBD1, and the lack of DNA leaves this call unchecked. The CDR3 spans 17 residues. Germline CDR1 is SGHDN and CDR2 is FVKESK. CDR3 protein: CASSQDLDIETRTEAFF.

This rearrangement joins TRBV20-1 to TRBJ2-3; TCRdb's D gene call, TRBD2, goes unchecked for lack of DNA. CDR3 length: 16 residues. Germline loops: CDR1 DFQATT, CDR2 SNEGSKA (reference sequence). The CDR3 protein is CSARDGLAGDTDTQYF.